This is a list of T cell receptor beta chains from one sample in a study of shared clonotypes between healthy human individuals. Some clones are missing from TCRdb's copy, which holds only in-frame ones; the method was immunoSEQ multiplex PCR. The table shows 470,000 or so clones, with over 70% occurring only once. Specimen: PBMCs. Receptors originate from a woman aged 40 to 50 in good health. Some clones in this sample may be carry-over from other donors' samples. Each CDR3 is given with its conserved first and last residue. D genes are given only for firm matches. Expanded clones get a size class; other rows say once, few or many, or leave the size out.

cdr3_aa | cdr3_nt | j_call | d_call | v_call | clone_size
CASSPRSSFSNEQFF | TGTGCCAGCAGCCCCCGGTCCAGCTTCAGCAATGAGCAGTTCTTC | TRBJ2-1 | . | TRBV9 | .
CASSFERQETQYF | TGTGCCAGCAGTTTCGAGAGACAAGAGACCCAGTACTTC | TRBJ2-5 | . | TRBV28 | many
CAISAVTGGEQYF | TGTGCCATCAGTGCTGTGACAGGGGGTGAGCAGTACTTC | TRBJ2-7 | TRBD1 | TRBV10-3 | .
CASSRDFGETGELFF | TGTGCCAGCAGCCGGGACTTTGGGGAAACCGGGGAGCTGTTTTTT | TRBJ2-2 | . | TRBV5-6 | .
CASSYSGQGDTEAFF | TGTGCCAGCAGTTACTCGGGACAGGGGGACACTGAAGCTTTCTTT | TRBJ1-1 | TRBD1 | TRBV6-5 | .
CASSLGGLAGVSYEQYF | TGTGCCAGCAGCTTAGGGGGACTAGCGGGAGTTTCCTACGAGCAGTACTTC | TRBJ2-7 | TRBD2 | TRBV7-9 | many
CASSLQAGLVAELFF | TGTGCCAGCAGTCTCCAGGCTGGACTAGTTGCGGAGCTGTTTTTT | TRBJ2-2 | TRBD2 | TRBV2 | few
CASRQQGGYEQYF | TGTGCCAGCAGGCAACAGGGAGGCTACGAGCAGTACTTC | TRBJ2-7 | . | TRBV6-5 | .
CASSLDRGHGELFF | TGTGCCAGCAGCCTCGACAGGGGGCACGGGGAGCTGTTTTTT | TRBJ2-2 | TRBD1 | TRBV11-3 | .
CAWDRGTSGNTIYF | TGTGCCTGGGACAGGGGAACCTCTGGAAACACCATATATTTT | TRBJ1-3 | TRBD1 | TRBV30 | .
CATSADRGREKLFF | TGTGCCACCAGCGCGGACAGGGGGCGAGAAAAACTGTTTTTT | TRBJ1-4 | TRBD1 | TRBV15 | .
CAISGSGRAGEQFF | TGTGCCATCAGTGGAAGCGGGAGGGCCGGTGAGCAGTTCTTC | TRBJ2-1 | TRBD2 | TRBV10-3 | .
CASSGKGDQPQHF | TGTGCCAGCAGTGGTAAAGGGGATCAGCCCCAGCATTTT | TRBJ1-5 | . | TRBV6-1 | .
CSVGTSGGETQYF | TGCAGCGTTGGGACTAGCGGCGGGGAGACCCAGTACTTC | TRBJ2-5 | TRBD2 | TRBV29-1 | .
CSVVGHGTTNEKLFF | TGCAGCGTTGTAGGTCACGGTACAACTAATGAAAAACTGTTTTTT | TRBJ1-4 | . | TRBV29-1 | .
CASSQGLTREGGSEQFF | TGCGCCAGCAGCCAAGGCCTGACTAGGGAGGGGGGAAGTGAGCAGTTCTTC | TRBJ2-1 | . | TRBV4-1 | .
CASRPAGSTDTQYF | TGTGCCAGTAGACCGGCAGGGAGCACAGATACGCAGTATTTT | TRBJ2-3 | . | TRBV19 | .
CASSHRGSLGNTIYF | TGTGCCAGCAGCCACCGAGGGAGTCTTGGAAACACCATATATTTT | TRBJ1-3 | . | TRBV5-8 | .
CASSSGLALSPGELFF | TGTGCCAGCAGCTCGGGACTAGCGTTATCCCCTGGGGAGCTGTTTTTT | TRBJ2-2 | TRBD2 | TRBV5-4 | .
CAWSGDSAGTEAFF | TGTGCCTGGAGTGGGGACAGCGCTGGGACTGAAGCTTTCTTT | TRBJ1-1 | TRBD1 | TRBV30 | .
CASSPGGGYTF | TGTGCCAGCAGCCCTGGCGGAGGCTACACCTTC | TRBJ1-2 | . | TRBV6-5 | .
CASRPLNTGELFF | TGTGCCAGCAGACCTCTAAACACCGGGGAGCTGTTTTTT | TRBJ2-2 | . | TRBV6-6 | few
CASFPGLAGPGEQFF | TGTGCCAGTTTTCCGGGACTAGCGGGTCCGGGCGAGCAGTTCTTC | TRBJ2-1 | TRBD2 | TRBV19 | .
CASTPSRSGLAGELTGELFF | TGTGCCAGCACCCCCTCCCGCTCGGGACTAGCGGGAGAATTAACCGGGGAGCTGTTTTTT | TRBJ2-2 | TRBD2 | TRBV11-3 | few
CASSLAMGQLFSGNTIYF | TGTGCCAGCAGCTTAGCGATGGGACAGCTTTTCTCTGGAAACACCATATATTTT | TRBJ1-3 | TRBD1 | TRBV7-2 | .
CASSLGGRGETQYF | TGTGCCAGCAGCTTGGGCGGGAGGGGGGAGACCCAGTACTTC | TRBJ2-5 | TRBD2 | TRBV5-4 | .
CASSLEGTRSGNTIYF | TGTGCCAGCAGCTTGGAGGGGACCCGTTCTGGAAACACCATATATTTT | TRBJ1-3 | . | TRBV5-4 | .
CATSIWGSGANVLTF | TGTGCCACCAGCATTTGGGGAAGTGGGGCCAACGTCCTGACTTTC | TRBJ2-6 | . | TRBV15 | .
CASSDGTGELFF | TGCGCCAGCAGTGACGGCACCGGGGAGCTGTTTTTT | TRBJ2-2 | . | TRBV10-2 | once
CASSPQGFGNTIYF | TGTGCCAGCAGCCCCCAGGGTTTTGGAAACACCATATATTTT | TRBJ1-3 | . | TRBV14 | few
CASSLRGPKNIQYF | TGTGCCAGCTCACTCCGGGGACCCAAAAACATTCAGTACTTC | TRBJ2-4 | . | TRBV18 | .
CASSLSGVITDTQYF | TGTGCCAGCAGTTTAAGCGGGGTGATCACAGATACGCAGTATTTT | TRBJ2-3 | TRBD2 | TRBV28 | .
CASSSDRIYGYTF | TGTGCCAGCAGCTCGGACAGGATTTATGGCTACACCTTC | TRBJ1-2 | TRBD1 | TRBV28 | .
CASSGQGSWDYGYTF | TGTGCCAGTAGTGGACAGGGCAGTTGGGACTATGGCTACACCTTC | TRBJ1-2 | TRBD1 | TRBV19 | .
CASSVTLLAGGGDTQYF | TGTGCCAGCAGCGTCACACTCCTAGCGGGAGGTGGGGATACGCAGTATTTT | TRBJ2-3 | TRBD2 | TRBV9 | once
CASSLGGRYNEQFF | TGTGCCAGCAGCTTAGGGGGTAGGTACAATGAGCAGTTCTTC | TRBJ2-1 | . | TRBV5-4 | .
CATSPPGGAGVQETQYF | TGTGCCACCTCCCCCCCCGGTGGGGCGGGAGTCCAAGAGACCCAGTACTTC | TRBJ2-5 | TRBD2 | TRBV28 | .
CASSLGWTGLNTEAFF | TGTGCCAGCAGCTTAGGATGGACAGGTCTGAACACTGAAGCTTTCTTT | TRBJ1-1 | TRBD1 | TRBV7-9 | .
CASSFGGFRNEQFF | TGTGCCAGCAGCTTTGGGGGATTTCGCAATGAGCAGTTCTTC | TRBJ2-1 | . | TRBV7-9 | .
CATTPQGTDTQYF | TGTGCCACTACTCCGCAGGGGACAGATACGCAGTATTTT | TRBJ2-3 | . | TRBV19 | .
CASSPGQNYEQYF | TGTGCCAGCAGCCCGGGACAAAACTACGAGCAGTACTTC | TRBJ2-7 | . | TRBV7-2 | .
CASSLNSGSYEQYF | TGTGCCAGCAGCTTGAATAGCGGGAGTTACGAGCAGTACTTC | TRBJ2-7 | TRBD2 | TRBV5-4 | .
CASSTHLGGHPTDTQYF | TGTGCCAGTAGTACCCACCTCGGGGGGCATCCGACAGATACGCAGTATTTT | TRBJ2-3 | . | TRBV19 | .
CASRVTWTGSLSNEQFF | TGTGCCAGCAGGGTGACTTGGACAGGGTCTTTATCAAATGAGCAGTTCTTC | TRBJ2-1 | TRBD1 | TRBV27 | .
CASSFLGGASYNEQFF | TGTGCCAGCAGTTTTCTGGGGGGCGCGTCCTACAATGAGCAGTTCTTC | TRBJ2-1 | . | TRBV28 | .
CAWSIQFSGELFF | TGTGCCTGGAGTATCCAATTCAGCGGGGAGCTGTTTTTT | TRBJ2-2 | . | TRBV30 | .
CASKRGGRGTDTQYF | TGTGCCAGCAAACGGGGCGGGAGAGGCACAGATACGCAGTATTTT | TRBJ2-3 | TRBD2 | TRBV6-1 | few
CASSQGARNEKLFF | TGTGCCAGCAGCCAGGGGGCGCGGAATGAAAAACTGTTTTTT | TRBJ1-4 | TRBD1 | TRBV6-1 | .
CASRSTGEDYGYTF | TGTGCCAGCAGATCGACAGGGGAGGACTATGGCTACACCTTC | TRBJ1-2 | TRBD1 | TRBV6-6 | .
CAWSVKVWNQPQHF | TGTGCCTGGAGTGTAAAGGTCTGGAATCAGCCCCAGCATTTT | TRBJ1-5 | . | TRBV30 | .
CSVEGAAGDTQYF | TGCAGCGTTGAGGGGGCAGCAGGAGATACGCAGTATTTT | TRBJ2-3 | . | TRBV29-1 | .
CASSLVWIRGRRAGELFF | TGTGCCAGCAGCTTAGTTTGGATCCGGGGGAGACGAGCCGGGGAGCTGTTTTTT | TRBJ2-2 | . | TRBV7-8 | .
CASSLFGGFTEAFF | TGTGCCAGCAGTTTATTTGGCGGATTTACTGAAGCTTTCTTT | TRBJ1-1 | . | TRBV28 | .
CSVVGSVLGGWETYNEQFF | TGCAGCGTTGTCGGGAGCGTACTAGGCGGGTGGGAAACCTACAATGAGCAGTTCTTC | TRBJ2-1 | . | TRBV29-1 | .
CASRDGFTDTQYF | TGTGCCAGCAGAGACGGATTCACAGATACGCAGTATTTT | TRBJ2-3 | . | TRBV7-2 | few